Reported below is one TCR beta chain. These data come from a study of blood T cell repertoires in COVID-19. Across the whole study: Samples came from the United States, Italy and Spain, spanning acute and convalescent COVID-19. Sources were T cells, B-cell-depleted T cells, or PBMCs; the material itself was cDNA or gDNA.

Per the authors' pipeline: Amplified reference gene primers provided the basis for estimating nucleated cell counts. The method was immunoSEQ multiplex PCR; TCRdb's version includes in-frame clones alone and lacks a portion of them. V and J calls and clone size are given by that table; D and trimming were obtained from the DNA. The sample has 150,000 or so clones, roughly 85% seen once. V lost 4 bases and J lost 5, with 12 bases in between. The CDR3 covers 14 residues. Germline values: CDR1 SEHNR, CDR2 FQNEAQ (reference sequence). This rearrangement joins TRBV7-9 to TRBJ2-1; D may be TRBD1 (6 bases). What was sequenced was peripheral blood. The clonotype was recovered from a human donor with acute or convalescent COVID-19. The donor label of this sample is uncertain. CDR3 coding DNA: TGTGCCAGCAGCTCTTGGACAGATGACAATGAGCAGTTCTTC. It specifies CASSSWTDDNEQFF.